A single sample gave rise to the 21 T cell receptor beta chains below, sequenced in a study of CD4 T cell repertoires and nickel. A single record per CDR3 protein comes from TCRdb applying MiXCR to the RT-PCR reads. The sample yields approximately 520 distinct CDR3 sequences, 45% to 50% seen once. The sequenced sample was CD4+ T cells from blood, not recorded whether cultured. These receptor sequences come from a human donor in a nickel allergy study, with or without nickel allergy (not recorded which). It is not recorded whether this sample comes from one donor or several.

This chain uses TRBV6-1 with TRBJ2-1; 7 bases fit TRBD2. The germline V gene has CDR1 MNHNS and CDR2 SASEGT. V lost 10 bases to trimming and J lost 5 bases; unmatched junction nucleotides: 14. CDR3 size: 15 residues. Here the CDR3 reads CATSRGLEPNNEQFF. In DNA, the CDR3 is TGTGCCACCTCACGAGGACTAGAACCCAACAATGAGCAGTTCTTC.

The chain employs TRBV4-3 and TRBJ2-2; 7 bases are shared with TRBD1. This CDR3 is built from 16 residues. V gave up 1 base and J gave up 2 bases; unmatched junction bases: 4. Germline V CDR1 and CDR2: LGHNA, YSLEER. Here the CDR3 reads CASSQGGGYNTGELFF. CDR3 nucleotides: TGCGCCAGCAGCCAAGGAGGGGGCTACAACACCGGGGAGCTGTTTTTT.

This rearrangement joins TRBV5-6 to TRBJ1-6; no reliable D call. Trimming removed 2 bases at V and 7 bases at J, with 13 bases between. CDR1 is SGHDT, CDR2 YYEEEE, per germline. The CDR3 has 15 amino acids. The CDR3 loop reads CASSFLGLGNSPLHF. Written as DNA, the CDR3 is TGTGCCAGCAGCTTCCTGGGTCTCGGAAATTCACCCCTCCACTTT. Together with reference TRBV5-6 and TRBJ1-6, the CDR3 gives the full variable domain: DAGVTQSPTHLIKTRGQQVTLRCSPKSGHDTVSWYQQALGQGPQFIFQYYEEEERQRGNFPDRFSGHQFPNYSSELNVNALLLGDSALYLCASSFLGLGNSPLHFGNGTRLTVT.

The CDR3 reads CASRDTRNYNEQFF. The CDR3 DNA reads TGTGCCAGCAGGGATACCAGGAACTACAATGAGCAGTTCTTC. The chain recombines TRBV6-2 or TRBV6-3 with TRBJ2-1; D is unclear. This CDR3 comprises 14 residues. Germline V gene data show CDR1 as MNHEY and CDR2 as SVGEGT. Trimming shortened V by 6 bases and J by 3 bases, and 12 bases separated the two germline ends.

This clonotype has only a few counts. J is TRBJ2-7 and V is TRBV7-2; 8 bases match TRBD2. After removal of 7 bases from V and 0 bases from J, the junction contained 8 bases not matched to a gene. CDR1 SGHTA and CDR2 FQGNSA come from the germline V gene. The CDR3 has 15 amino acids. This chain's CDR3 is CASTHGGGSSYEQYF. The CDR3, as DNA: TGTGCCAGCACCCACGGGGGGGGTTCCTCCTACGAGCAGTACTTC. Using reference TRBV7-2 and TRBJ2-7 for the parts outside the CDR3, the full variable domain is GAGVSQSPSNKVTEKGKDVELRCDPISGHTALYWYRQSLGQGLEFLIYFQGNSAPDKSGLPSDRFSAERTGGSVSTLTIQRTQQEDSAVYLCASTHGGGSSYEQYFGPGTRLTVT.

This clonotype has only a few counts. This rearrangement joins TRBV7-9 to TRBJ2-1, with a possible D match to TRBD2 (6 bases). Germline V gene sequence: CDR1 SEHNR, CDR2 FQNEAQ (reference sequence). The V and J ends lost 0 bases and 7 bases respectively, with 10 bases between them. This CDR3 has 14 amino acids. The chain's CDR3 is CASSLARGGNEQFF. In DNA form, the CDR3 reads TGTGCCAGCAGCTTAGCGCGGGGTGGTAATGAGCAGTTCTTC.

In its sample, this clonotype is hyperexpanded. The V gene is TRBV20-1, the J gene TRBJ1-2; 10 bases are shared with TRBD1. The trim removed 1 base at V and 6 bases at J, leaving 11 bases unmatched. The CDR3 runs 16 residues. Germline values: CDR1 DFQATT, CDR2 SNEGSKA (reference sequence). The CDR3 protein is CSARAGTGALGHGYTF. CDR3 sequence (DNA): TGCAGTGCTAGAGCCGGGACAGGGGCGCTCGGGCATGGCTACACCTTC.

This clonotype was seen only a few times. The V and J genes are TRBV6-5 and TRBJ1-2; 10 positions agree with TRBD1. From germline, CDR1 is MNHEY and CDR2 SVGAGI. V lost 5 bases to trimming and J lost 0 bases; unmatched junction nucleotides: 3. This CDR3 region has 15 residues. The CDR3: CASSRDRGTNYGYTF. CDR3 coding DNA: TGTGCCAGCAGTAGGGACAGGGGAACTAACTATGGCTACACCTTC.

This rearrangement joins TRBV12-3 or TRBV12-4 to TRBJ2-2; 9 bases are a match to TRBD2. The V segment lost 5 bases and the J segment 0 bases; nucleotides outside the gene matches: 7. The CDR3 sequence is 17 residues long. The CDR3 loop is CASSPIRTSANTGELFF. CDR3 DNA: TGTGCCAGCAGTCCAATCCGGACTAGCGCGAACACCGGGGAGCTGTTTTTT.

This clonotype was seen a few times. This chain uses TRBV4-1 with TRBJ2-7, with 7 nucleotides matching TRBD2. This CDR3 is 15 amino acids long. Germline CDR1 MGHRA, CDR2 YSYEKL. J was trimmed by 2 bases and V by 2 bases; bases with no gene match: 6. In DNA, the CDR3 is TGCGCCAGCAGCCAAACCCTAGCGGATACCTACGAGCAGTACTTC. Translation gives CASSQTLADTYEQYF.

This clonotype has just a few counts. The chain combines TRBV10-3 with TRBJ2-5; no firm D call. CDR1 is ENHRY, CDR2 SYGVKD, per germline. V was clipped by 10 bases and J by 5 bases, with 17 bases between them. The CDR3 runs to 13 residues. The chain's CDR3 is CATRTPLLETQYF. In nucleotides, the CDR3 is TGTGCCACCCGGACCCCCTTACTGGAGACCCAGTACTTC.

The chain is built from TRBV27 and TRBJ2-7; maybe TRBD1 (5 bases). This CDR3 region has 15 residues. V gave up 3 bases and J gave up 2 bases, with 14 bases separating them. CDR1 and CDR2 from the germline V gene are MNHEY and SMNVEV (reference sequence). The DNA for the CDR3 is TGTGCCAGCAGTTTCCGAGCGTGGGGCCCCTACGAGCAGTACTTC. Amino acid sequence: CASSFRAWGPYEQYF.

This clonotype was seen just once. The CDR3 DNA reads TGTGCCAGCAGTTCGACAGGGACGAATCAGCCCCAGCATTTT. Its translation: CASSSTGTNQPQHF. The V and J genes are TRBV6-1 and TRBJ1-5, with TRBD1 matching over 7 bases. After removal of 5 bases from V and 4 bases from J, the junction contained 5 bases not matched to a gene. The CDR3 is 14 residues long. Germline CDR1 is MNHNS and CDR2 is SASEGT.

The chain couples TRBV28 to TRBJ2-1; 7 positions agree with TRBD2. Germline CDR1 reads MDHEN; CDR2 reads SYDVKM. The V segment lost 7 bases and the J segment 7 bases; nucleotides outside the gene matches: 13. This CDR3 has 15 residues. The CDR3 is CASIPVAGVGNEQFF. In DNA form, the CDR3 reads TGTGCCAGCATTCCGGTGGCGGGAGTGGGTAATGAGCAGTTCTTC.

A single count supports this clonotype. This sequence joins TRBV28 and TRBJ2-3; TRBD2 might be the D (7 bases). Germline V gene data show CDR1 as MDHEN and CDR2 as SYDVKM. The ends were cut back, 5 bases at V and 9 bases at J, with 21 bases in the middle. CDR3 size: 15 residues. This chain's CDR3 is CASSPTGHGGGTQYF. The CDR3 nucleotides are TGTGCCAGCAGTCCGACAGGCCATGGGGGGGGCACGCAGTATTTT.

V is TRBV5-5 and J is TRBJ2-1; 7 bases line up with TRBD2. Trimming cost V 4 bases and J 6 bases; bases outside gene matches: 13. Germline V gene data show CDR1 as SGHKS and CDR2 as YYEKEE (reference sequence). The CDR3 contains 16 residues. The CDR3 nucleotides are TGTGCCAGCAGCCTCCGTGGAAGCGGGATTCGCAATGAGCAGTTCTTC. It translates to CASSLRGSGIRNEQFF. The variable domain in full, with the rest retrieved from reference TRBV5-5 and TRBJ2-1, is DAGVTQSPTHLIKTRGQQVTLRCSPISGHKSVSWYQQVLGQGPQFIFQYYEKEERGRGNFPDRFSARQFPNYSSELNVNALLLGDSALYLCASSLRGSGIRNEQFFGPGTRLTVL.

The chain combines TRBV12-3 or TRBV12-4 with TRBJ2-3; TRBD1 might be the D (5 bases). There are 16 residues in the CDR3. Trimming removed 1 base from V and 1 base from J, with 12 bases in between. The CDR3 coding sequence is TGTGCCAGCAGTTTAGGGGGCATCGAAGGCACAGATACGCAGTATTTT. Protein sequence: CASSLGGIEGTDTQYF.

This chain connects TRBV3-1 to TRBJ2-4, with D possibly TRBD2 on 6 matching bases. V lost 1 base, J lost 7 bases, and 20 bases lay in between. Per germline, CDR1 LGHDT and CDR2 YNNKEL (reference sequence). CDR3 size: 17 residues. The CDR3 reads CASSQVVTSSLRNIQYF. The CDR3 DNA reads as TGTGCCAGCAGCCAAGTTGTAACTAGCTCCCTGAGGAACATTCAGTACTTC.

This clonotype showed up just a few times. The chain recombines TRBV12-3 or TRBV12-4 with TRBJ2-3; D is perhaps TRBD2 (5 bases). V lost 5 bases and J lost 0, with 9 bases in between. The CDR3 is 14 amino acids. The CDR3 region has the DNA TGTGCCAGCAGTCGGACTCCTAGCACAGATACGCAGTATTTT. Its translation is CASSRTPSTDTQYF.

This rearrangement joins TRBV20-1 to TRBJ2-1; 11 positions agree with TRBD2. The ends lost 5 bases at V and 6 bases at J; junction bases unmatched: 6. There are 14 residues in the CDR3. From germline, CDR1 is DFQATT and CDR2 SNEGSKA (reference sequence). The CDR3 loop reads CSAGTSGSINEQFF. The CDR3 DNA reads TGCAGTGCTGGCACTAGCGGGAGTATCAATGAGCAGTTCTTC.

The chain links TRBV5-5 to TRBJ1-2, with D uncertain. CDR3 length equals 14 residues. CDR1 and CDR2 (germline): SGHKS, YYEKEE (reference sequence). The V and J ends lost 1 base and 2 bases respectively, with 9 bases between them. In DNA form, the CDR3 reads TGTGCCAGCAGCTTGACTGCGGGGAACTATGGCTACACCTTC. It codes for CASSLTAGNYGYTF.